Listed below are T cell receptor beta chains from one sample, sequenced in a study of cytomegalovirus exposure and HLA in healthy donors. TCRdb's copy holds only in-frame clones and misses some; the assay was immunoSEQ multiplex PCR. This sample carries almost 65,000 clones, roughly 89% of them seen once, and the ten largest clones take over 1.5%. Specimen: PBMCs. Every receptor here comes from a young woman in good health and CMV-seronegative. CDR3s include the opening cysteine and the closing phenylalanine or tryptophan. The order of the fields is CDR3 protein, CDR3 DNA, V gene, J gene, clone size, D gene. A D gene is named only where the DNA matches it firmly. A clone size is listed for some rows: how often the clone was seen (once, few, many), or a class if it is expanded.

CASSAGGTAYEQYF	TGCGCCAGCAGCGCAGGGGGGACAGCCTACGAGCAGTACTTC	TRBV5-1	TRBJ2-7	NA	NA
CASSPGLAGTRMFF	TGTGCCAGCAGTCCGGGACTAGCGGGAACTAGGATGTTCTTC	TRBV28	TRBJ2-1	NA	TRBD2
CASSNRAKTQYF	TGTGCCAGCAGCAACCGAGCTAAGACCCAGTACTTC	TRBV21-1	TRBJ2-5	NA	NA
CAWSGWPETTNYGYTF	TGTGCCTGGAGTGGGTGGCCAGAAACAACCAACTATGGCTACACCTTC	TRBV30	TRBJ1-2	NA	NA
CASSQRASGSETQYF	TGTGCCAGCAGCCAAAGGGCTAGCGGGTCTGAGACCCAGTACTTC	TRBV4-2	TRBJ2-5	NA	TRBD2
CASSLNGPNNEQFF	TGTGCCAGCAGTTTAAATGGCCCGAACAATGAGCAGTTCTTC	TRBV27	TRBJ2-1	NA	NA
CASSFGLAETQYF	TGCGCCAGCAGCTTCGGACTAGCTGAGACCCAGTACTTC	TRBV5-1	TRBJ2-5	once	TRBD2
CASSVEEGGPGETQYF	TGTGCCAGCAGCGTAGAGGAGGGAGGGCCAGGAGAGACCCAGTACTTC	TRBV9	TRBJ2-5	NA	TRBD2
CASSLTGGPATNEKLFF	TGTGCCAGCAGTTTGACAGGGGGCCCAGCAACTAATGAAAAACTGTTTTTT	TRBV2	TRBJ1-4	NA	TRBD1
CASGTSGSTDTQYF	TGTGCCAGCGGGACTAGCGGAAGCACAGATACGCAGTATTTT	TRBV28	TRBJ2-3	NA	TRBD2